The clone carrying this T cell receptor (beta chain) was detected a few times. Its antigen remains unidentified. Other autoimmune diseases, uncontrolled infections, pregnancy or lactation ruled patients out of participation. V was pared by 7 bases and J by 5 bases, with 7 bases of the junction left unmatched. This CDR3 comprises 14 residues. Germline V gene lookup returns CDR1 KGHDR and CDR2 SFDVKD. The data were taken from a study of Graves' ophthalmopathy and Graves' hyperthyroidism. Study overall: Being free of ophthalmopathy for 18 months of follow-up defined stable hyperthyroidism.

RNA transcripts served as template for amplifying TCR beta CDR3 sequences. Second-round multiplex PCR came after first-round RT-PCR with HTBI primers. TCRdb used MiXCR to reprocess the multiplex PCR reads, holding one entry per CDR3 protein. The data hold over a million distinct CDR3 sequences, with about 36% observed a single time. Study findings and constraints: Sensitivity reached more than 85% and specificity 81.08% for a 13-signature model separating ophthalmopathy from stable hyperthyroidism. The model flagged ophthalmopathy progression at more than 60% sensitivity and 72.22% specificity.

Sequenced material: peripheral blood or thyroid tissue (not recorded which). This chain links TRBV24-1 with TRBJ1-5; 7 bases are shared with TRBD1. The TCR originated in an adult man with Graves' hyperthyroidism. For the CDR3, the DNA is TGTGCCACCAGCCCTAGACAGGGTGATCAGCCCCAGCATTTT. Residues: CATSPRQGDQPQHF.